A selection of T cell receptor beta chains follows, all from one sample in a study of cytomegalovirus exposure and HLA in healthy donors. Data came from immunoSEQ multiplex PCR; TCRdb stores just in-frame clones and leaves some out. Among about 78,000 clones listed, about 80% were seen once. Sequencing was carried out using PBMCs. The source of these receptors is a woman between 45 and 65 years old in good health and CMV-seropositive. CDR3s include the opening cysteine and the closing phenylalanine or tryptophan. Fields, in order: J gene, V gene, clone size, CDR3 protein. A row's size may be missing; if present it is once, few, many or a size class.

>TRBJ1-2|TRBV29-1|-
CSVEEETGGGRYGYTF
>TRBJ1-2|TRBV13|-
CATHEPGINYGYTF
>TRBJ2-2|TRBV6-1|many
CASSESSGDTGELFF
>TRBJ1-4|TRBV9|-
CASTAGGGGATNEKLFF
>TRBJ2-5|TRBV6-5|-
CASKKGLAGVETQYF
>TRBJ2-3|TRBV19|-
CASQKVTASTDTQYF
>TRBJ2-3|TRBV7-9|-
CASSLGQDTDTQYF
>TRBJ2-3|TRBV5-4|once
CASSFLAGEDTQYF
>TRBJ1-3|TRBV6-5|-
CASSYSGTGNTIYF
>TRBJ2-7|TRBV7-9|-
CASSLIEDSYEQYF
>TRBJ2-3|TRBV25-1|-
CASSPGARTDTQYF
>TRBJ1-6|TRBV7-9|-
CSSSTTGSYNSPLHF
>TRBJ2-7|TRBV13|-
CASSLRGREQYF
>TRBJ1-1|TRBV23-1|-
CASSQDPQILNTEAFF
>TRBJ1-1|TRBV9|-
CASTPGDMNTEAFF
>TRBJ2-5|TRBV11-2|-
CASSWGGRGSVETQYF
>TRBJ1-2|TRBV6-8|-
CASREGPHYGYTF
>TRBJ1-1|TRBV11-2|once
CASSLLWSEAFF
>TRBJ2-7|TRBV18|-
CASSPGQSSYEQYF
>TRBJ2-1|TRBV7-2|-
CASSQRRRGSYNEQFF
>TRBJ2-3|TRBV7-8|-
CASSLVGGAVDTQYF
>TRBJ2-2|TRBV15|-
CATRSGGGTGELFF
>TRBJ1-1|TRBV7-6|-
CASSPWQGRRNTEAFF
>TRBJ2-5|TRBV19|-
CARIQTGGQETQYF
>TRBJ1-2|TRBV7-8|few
CASSLEMGQGPGGYTF
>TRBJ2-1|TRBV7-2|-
CASSTTWSSYNEQFF
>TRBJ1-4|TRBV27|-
CASSRRTGNEKLFF
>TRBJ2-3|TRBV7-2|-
CASSFYDGADTQYF
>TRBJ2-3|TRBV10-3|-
CAIRAGTDTQYF
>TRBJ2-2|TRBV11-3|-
CASSRGGGWGGELFF
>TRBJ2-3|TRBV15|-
CATSRDMGARTDTQYF
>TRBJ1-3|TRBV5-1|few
CASSPEPGVAGNTIYF
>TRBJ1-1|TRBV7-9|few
CASSLGLGFGGTEAFF
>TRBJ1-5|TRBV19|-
CASSIVTGNQPQHF
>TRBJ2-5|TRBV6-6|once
CASSYSLQETQYF
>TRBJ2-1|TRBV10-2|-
CASSGGLADEQFF
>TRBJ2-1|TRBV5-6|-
CASSLQVDEQFF
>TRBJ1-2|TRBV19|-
CASSSGRPRGHTF
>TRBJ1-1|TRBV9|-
CASSVAGGGRGNTEAFF
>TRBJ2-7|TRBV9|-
CAPPRTGRYEQYF
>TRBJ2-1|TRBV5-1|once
CASSVDSYNEQFF
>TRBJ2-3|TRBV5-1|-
CASSLGGQGTDTQYF
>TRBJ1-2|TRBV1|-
CTSSHFSMGGDGYTF
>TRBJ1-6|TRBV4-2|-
CASSQTGTGDYNSPLHF
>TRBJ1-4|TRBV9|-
CASSVGRVSNEKLFF
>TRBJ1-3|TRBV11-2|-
CASSLVRGRVNTIYF
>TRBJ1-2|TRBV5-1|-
CASSLGQGEGYTF
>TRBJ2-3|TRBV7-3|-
CASSPSRPDTQYF
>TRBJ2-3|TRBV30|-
CAWTLAGGSTDTQYF
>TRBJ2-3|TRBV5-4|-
CASSLNQIQDTQYF
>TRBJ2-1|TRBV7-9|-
CASSLLPPSSYNEQFF